Below are 30 T cell receptor beta chains sequenced from a single sample in a study of cytomegalovirus exposure and HLA in healthy donors. Primers: 60 Vbeta forward and 13 Jbeta reverse. Some clones are missing from TCRdb's copy, which holds only in-frame ones; the method was immunoSEQ multiplex PCR. The sample gives 55,000 to 65,000 clones, 80% of which show up once; roughly 5.7% is in the top ten. The specimen was PBMCs. The receptor set was obtained from a male donor in good health and CMV-seronegative.

The rearrangement joins TRBV10-3 to TRBJ2-7, with TRBD1 matching over 9 bases. Germline CDR1 reads ENHRY; CDR2 reads SYGVKD. V lost 4 bases and J lost 3; bases outside the gene matches: 4. The CDR3 is made up of 14 amino acids. The CDR3 is CAISGRDRDYEQYF. In DNA, the CDR3 is TGTGCCATCAGTGGCCGGGACAGGGACTACGAGCAGTACTTC.

The chain employs TRBV4-3 and TRBJ1-2, with D unclear. CDR1 is LGHNA and CDR2 is YSLEER in the germline V gene. The germline V and J ends were trimmed by 0 bases and 0 bases, with 8 bases remaining between them. The length of the CDR3 is 15 residues. This CDR3 is CASSQDIAANYGYTF. The CDR3 DNA is TGCGCCAGCAGCCAAGATATCGCAGCTAACTATGGCTACACCTTC.

This chain uses TRBV13 with TRBJ2-7; a possible D gene is TRBD1 (6 bases). The CDR3 covers 14 residues. V was pared by 5 bases and J by 6 bases, with 17 bases between. CDR1 and CDR2 (germline): PRHDT, FYEKMQ (reference sequence). The CDR3 loop is CASSPATGSTEQYF. CDR3 nucleotide sequence: TGTGCCAGCAGCCCCGCGACAGGATCGACCGAGCAGTACTTC. Together with reference TRBV13 and TRBJ2-7, the CDR3 gives the full variable domain: AAGVIQSPRHLIKEKRETATLKCYPIPRHDTVYWYQQGPGQDPQFLISFYEKMQSDKGSIPDRFSAQQFSDYHSELNMSSLELGDSALYFCASSPATGSTEQYFGPGTRLTVT.

The chain is built from TRBV4-1 and TRBJ1-2; 8 bases align to TRBD1. This CDR3 comprises 16 residues. Germline V gene data show CDR1 as MGHRA and CDR2 as YSYEKL. J lost 2 bases, V lost 0 bases, and 5 bases had no gene match. The CDR3 sequence is CASSQDLAGGNYGYTF. The CDR3 nucleotides are TGCGCCAGCAGCCAAGATTTGGCAGGGGGCAACTATGGCTACACCTTC.

This chain connects TRBV6-5 to TRBJ2-1, with 10 nucleotides matching TRBD1. The CDR3 has 16 residues. Germline V gives CDR1 MNHEY, CDR2 SVGAGI. With V trimmed by 1 base and J by 4 bases, 4 bases remained unmatched. In DNA, the CDR3 is TGTGCCAGCAGTTACTACGGGGACAGGGGATACAATGAGCAGTTCTTC. Encoded protein: CASSYYGDRGYNEQFF.

V gene TRBV18 combines with J gene TRBJ2-2; 9 bases match TRBD1. Unmatched junction bases numbered 8, after V lost 5 bases and J lost 4 bases. Germline assignment: CDR1 KGHSH and CDR2 LQKENI. The CDR3 extends over 16 amino acids. CDR3 protein: CASSSWTGDSTGELFF. CDR3 nucleotide sequence: TGTGCCAGCTCATCCTGGACAGGGGACTCCACCGGGGAGCTGTTTTTT.

The J gene is TRBJ2-5, the V gene TRBV6-1; 8 nucleotides line up with TRBD2. Germline V gives CDR1 MNHNS, CDR2 SASEGT. The CDR3 covers 16 residues. The V segment lost 3 bases and the J segment 1 base; nucleotides outside the gene matches: 7. CDR3 residues: CASSEEGSGIQETQYF. The CDR3 DNA is TGTGCCAGCAGTGAGGAGGGTAGCGGGATCCAAGAGACCCAGTACTTC.

The CDR3 protein is CASSDEQGSTEKLFF. CDR3 nucleotide sequence: TGTGCCAGCAGTGACGAACAGGGGTCAACTGAAAAACTGTTTTTT. The V gene is TRBV2, the J gene TRBJ1-4; 7 bases fit TRBD1. V lost 3 bases, J lost 7 bases, and 8 bases stayed unmatched. This CDR3 is built from 15 residues. Germline V gene data show CDR1 as SNHLY and CDR2 as FYNNEI.

The genes are TRBV11-2 and TRBJ1-5; 9 bases agree with TRBD1. This CDR3 is built from 16 residues. The ends lost 0 bases at V and 6 bases at J; junction bases unmatched: 6. Germline loops: CDR1 SGHAT, CDR2 FQNNGV. CDR3 protein: CASSLDPGQGGQPQHF. The CDR3 region has the DNA TGTGCCAGCAGCTTAGATCCGGGACAGGGCGGTCAGCCCCAGCATTTT.

J is TRBJ2-5 and V is TRBV18; 9 nucleotides match TRBD1. The germline V gene encodes CDR1 KGHSH and CDR2 LQKENI. Trimming cost V 3 bases and J 2 bases; bases outside gene matches: 1. The CDR3 length is 14 residues. The CDR3 sequence is CASSPGQGQETQYF. The CDR3 DNA sequence: TGTGCCAGCTCACCCGGACAGGGGCAAGAGACCCAGTACTTC.

The chain carries TRBV19 and TRBJ1-1; the match to TRBD1 covers 8 bases. Germline loops: CDR1 LNHDA, CDR2 SQIVND (reference sequence). With 5 bases clipped from V and 5 bases from J, the junction kept 7 bases outside the gene matches. CDR3 length equals 14 residues. The CDR3 region has the DNA TGTGCCAGTAGTCCCGGACAGGGAATGACTGAAGCTTTCTTT. Translating it yields CASSPGQGMTEAFF.

CDR3 residues: CTARVGETQYF. The CDR3 nucleotides are TGCACCGCACGGGTCGGGGAGACCCAGTACTTC. The genes are TRBV20-1 and TRBJ2-5, with D unclear. In germline, CDR1 is DFQATT, CDR2 SNEGSKA (reference sequence). There are 11 residues in the CDR3.

V is TRBV19 and J is TRBJ1-1; D unresolved. V was trimmed by 10 bases and J by 7 bases, leaving 16 bases between them. Germline V CDR1 and CDR2: LNHDA, SQIVND (reference sequence). CDR3 length: 12 amino acids. The DNA for the CDR3 is TGTGCCACCGGAGGACGGACTCTTGAAGCTTTCTTT. It encodes CATGGRTLEAFF.

The chain carries TRBV7-6 and TRBJ1-6; no firm D call. The length of the CDR3 is 16 residues. Germline V gene sequence: CDR1 SGHVS, CDR2 FNYEAQ. Trimming shortened V by 5 bases and J by 0 bases, and 11 bases separated the two germline ends. The CDR3 is CASSPSPSSYNSPLHF. The CDR3 DNA reads TGTGCCAGCAGCCCCTCGCCGAGCTCCTATAATTCACCCCTCCACTTT.

The chain employs TRBV28 and TRBJ2-3; 7 nucleotides align to TRBD2. The CDR3 loop spans 18 amino acids. Trimming at V came to 1 base and at J to 2 bases, leaving 12 bases not matched to a gene. Germline V lookup: CDR1 MDHEN, CDR2 SYDVKM. CDR3 residues: CASSLSFIRGVNTDTQYF. CDR3 in DNA: TGTGCCAGCAGTTTATCGTTTATACGGGGGGTTAACACAGATACGCAGTATTTT.

The chain joins TRBV4-3 to TRBJ1-3; 8 nucleotides align to TRBD1. Germline V gene lookup returns CDR1 LGHNA and CDR2 YSLEER. This CDR3 has 16 residues. V lost 2 bases, J lost 3 bases, and 6 bases stayed unmatched. DNA of the CDR3: TGCGCCAGCAGCCAATCCCAGGGGGCTTATGGAAACACCATATATTTT. Its protein product is CASSQSQGAYGNTIYF.

About this clone: The same CDR3 is also encoded by other DNA sequences in this sample. The chain has TRBV29-1 and TRBJ2-7; TRBD1 agrees at 9 bases. After removal of 3 bases from V and 4 bases from J, the junction contained 1 base not matched to a gene. Germline V lookup: CDR1 SQVTM, CDR2 ANQGSEA. This CDR3 has 12 amino acids. As DNA, the CDR3 is TGCAGCGTTGAGGGACAGGGTTACGAGCAGTACTTC. Protein sequence: CSVEGQGYEQYF.

In DNA form, the CDR3 reads TGTGCCAGCAGTGTAACCGGGACTTCGAACACCGGGGAGCTGTTTTTT. Protein: CASSVTGTSNTGELFF. J is TRBJ2-2 and V is TRBV7-2; tentatively, D is TRBD2 (6 bases). Trimming took 6 bases from V and 0 from J, leaving 14 bases between them. CDR3 length: 16 amino acids. The V gene's germline CDR1 is SGHTA and CDR2 FQGNSA.

A single count supports this clone. The V and J genes are TRBV4-2 and TRBJ2-1; D possibly corresponds to TRBD2 (5 bases). The V end was cut by 1 base, the J end by 3 bases, with 16 bases between. Germline V CDR1 and CDR2: LGHNA, YNFKEQ. The CDR3 contains 17 residues. CDR3 bases: TGTGCCAGCAGCCAAGGCCTAGCTACCAATAACTACAATGAGCAGTTCTTC. It encodes CASSQGLATNNYNEQFF.

In DNA form, the CDR3 reads TGTGCCAGCAGCTCCGACTCGGCTGGCGCTGAAGCTTTCTTT. The encoded protein is CASSSDSAGAEAFF. This sequence joins TRBV7-3 and TRBJ1-1; D not resolved. Germline CDR1 and CDR2: SGHTA and FQGTGA. The germline V and J ends were trimmed by 4 bases and 6 bases, with 15 bases remaining between them. The CDR3 extends over 14 amino acids.

The V call is TRBV19, the J call TRBJ2-5; 9 positions agree with TRBD2. Trimming cost V 1 base and J 5 bases; bases outside gene matches: 5. The CDR3 has 15 residues. Germline CDR1 reads LNHDA; CDR2 reads SQIVND (reference sequence). The DNA for the CDR3 is TGTGCCAGTAGTATAGGACTAGCGGTTAGGGAGACCCAGTACTTC. Translated: CASSIGLAVRETQYF.

This clone has more than one count but fewer than ten. The chain recombines TRBV30 with TRBJ2-2; D call uncertain. CDR3 length: 17 residues. The V and J ends lost 1 base and 5 bases respectively, with 20 bases between them. From germline, CDR1 is GTSNPN and CDR2 SVGIG (reference sequence). Here the CDR3 reads CAWSDQFRLVRTGELFF. DNA for the CDR3: TGTGCCTGGAGTGACCAGTTCAGGTTGGTCCGTACCGGGGAGCTGTTTTTT.

Here the CDR3 reads CASSLGGQGSYNEQFF. For the CDR3, the DNA is TGTGCCAGCAGCTTAGGTGGACAGGGTTCCTACAATGAGCAGTTCTTC. V and J are TRBV11-2 and TRBJ2-1, with 8 bases matching TRBD1. The CDR3 has 16 residues. CDR1 and CDR2 from the germline V gene are SGHAT and FQNNGV. V lost 1 base, J lost 1 base, and 3 bases stayed unmatched.

Only one count was recorded for this clone. The chain has TRBV5-1 and TRBJ2-3, with a possible D match to TRBD1 (6 bases). CDR1 SGHRS and CDR2 YFSETQ come from the germline V gene. Deletions cut 1 base from V and 3 bases from J, with 9 bases between. The CDR3 is 14 residues long. The CDR3 protein is CASSLPQGTDTQYF. The CDR3 nucleotides read TGCGCCAGCAGCTTGCCACAGGGAACAGATACGCAGTATTTT.

The chain carries TRBV6-5 and TRBJ2-7; D uncertain. Germline lookup yields CDR1 MNHEY and CDR2 SVGAGI. CDR3 length equals 13 residues. V lost 5 bases and J lost 1, with 9 bases in between. CDR3 nucleotides: TGTGCCAGCAGTGAACCCGGGTCCTACGAGCAGTACTTC. It encodes CASSEPGSYEQYF.

As concerns this clone: Other nucleotide sequences from this sample produce the same CDR3. The chain has TRBV10-3 and TRBJ1-1; D is perhaps TRBD1 (5 bases). This CDR3 region has 13 residues. Germline V gene lookup returns CDR1 ENHRY and CDR2 SYGVKD. Trimming removed 6 bases from V and 1 base from J, with 9 bases in between. The chain's CDR3 is CAIRGQGNTEAFF. The CDR3 nucleotides read TGTGCCATCAGGGGGCAGGGGAACACTGAAGCTTTCTTT.

The chain uses TRBV5-6 and TRBJ1-1; D remains unclear. Germline V gene lookup returns CDR1 SGHDT and CDR2 YYEEEE. Trimming left V 5 bases short and J 5 bases short, with 13 bases between. The CDR3 has 13 amino acids. CDR3 DNA: TGTGCCAGCAGTAGGAACGAGGGAACTGAAGCTTTCTTT. Its protein product is CASSRNEGTEAFF.

This chain joins TRBV11-2 and TRBJ1-3, with D perhaps matching TRBD1 (5 bases). This CDR3 is 15 amino acids long. Germline V gene data show CDR1 as SGHAT and CDR2 as FQNNGV. Trimming removed 6 bases at V and 0 bases at J, with 12 bases between. The CDR3 DNA reads TGTGCCAGCAGTTCGGGACTGAACTCTGGAAACACCATATATTTT. This codes for CASSSGLNSGNTIYF.

CDR3 nucleotide sequence: TGTGCCTGGAGTGCCCAAGCACAAGAGACCCAGTACTTC. The encoded protein is CAWSAQAQETQYF. The J gene is TRBJ2-5, the V gene TRBV30, with D hard to call. The CDR3 is made up of 13 amino acids. V was clipped by 1 base and J by 2 bases, with 8 bases between them. Germline loops: CDR1 GTSNPN, CDR2 SVGIG (reference sequence).

The rearrangement joins TRBV27 to TRBJ1-2, with D tentatively TRBD1 (5 bases). Germline lookup yields CDR1 MNHEY and CDR2 SMNVEV (reference sequence). The CDR3 has 12 amino acids. V was clipped by 5 bases and J by 8 bases, with 12 bases between them. The CDR3 DNA reads as TGTGCCAGCAGTCCCGGACACGACGGCTACACCTTC. It yields the protein CASSPGHDGYTF.